One T cell receptor beta chain is described in this entry. The germline V gene has CDR1 SGHRS and CDR2 YFSETQ. CDR3 length: 15 residues. V gave up 4 bases and J gave up 4 bases; unmatched junction bases: 7. This table comes from immunoSEQ multiplex PCR, and its TCRdb copy is limited to in-frame clones, with some not included. Of about 33,000 clones listed, just over 85% are singletons. The data stem from a study of blood T cell repertoires in COVID-19. The chain links TRBV5-1 to TRBJ2-3; TRBD1 aligns across 9 bases. This receptor was obtained from a human donor in a cohort sampled during active COVID-19. Specimen: peripheral blood. The CDR3 region is CASSLWDRVADTQYF. In DNA form, the CDR3 reads TGCGCCAGCAGCCTCTGGGACAGGGTGGCAGATACGCAGTATTTT.